Sequencing of this TCR beta chain was carried out in a study of T-cell reconstitution after alpha-beta-depleted transplantation in children. After removal of 5 bases from V and 0 bases from J, the junction contained 7 bases not matched to a gene. The CDR3 is 16 residues long. Germline V gene data show CDR1 as SGHTA and CDR2 as FQGNSA. The library targeted TCRbeta and was prepared with unique molecular identifiers. TCRdb re-called the PCR reads through MiXCR, storing one row per CDR3 protein. The table records about 120,000 distinct CDR3 sequences, under 13% of them present only once. The J gene is TRBJ1-3, the V gene TRBV7-2; 7 nucleotides align to TRBD1. Sample: PBMCs from the stem cell graft donor, taken from the stem cell graft. The TCR sequence derives from a human donor who donated a stem cell graft to a child with acute lymphoblastic leukemia. This CDR3 reads CASSLRTGRSGNTIYF. The CDR3 coding sequence is TGTGCCAGCAGCCTACGGACAGGCCGCTCTGGAAACACCATATATTTT.